This T cell receptor beta chain was sequenced for a study of shared clonotypes between healthy human individuals. The table came from immunoSEQ multiplex PCR; TCRdb's copy has only in-frame clones and leaves some out. This sample has more than 2,000,000 clones, with approximately 92% found just once. The V gene's germline CDR1 is SGHNT and CDR2 YENEEA. This CDR3 has 17 amino acids. The V gene lost 5 bases and the J gene lost 3 bases, with 20 bases spanning the gap. The receptor comes from a man between 18 and 35 years old in good health. The chain joins TRBV11-3 to TRBJ1-5; D ambiguous. The sequencing sample was made of naive CD4+ T cells sorted from blood. This sample's subset: CD45RA+ positively selected. CDR3 residues: CASSPPPKFPHNQPQHF. For the CDR3, the DNA is TGTGCCAGCAGCCCCCCCCCAAAGTTTCCCCACAATCAGCCCCAGCATTTT.